This TCR beta chain derives from a study of blood T cells in healthy people across ages (dated by TCRdb to 2013 to 2016). Looking at the study overall: In model experiments, roughly one uniquely barcoded TCR beta cDNA molecule per two T cells was captured by template switching. Donors were grouped into four age groups: young (average approximately 15 years), middle-aged (39), aged (62) and long-lived (about 89). To track age-related changes in TCR beta repertoire diversity, the study relied on deep sequencing normalized with unique cDNA molecular identifiers. For two donors (one aged 18 to 29 and one aged 80 or older), the study analyzed two additional independent replicas of 1 million unique cDNA reads from the same blood draw. Donors of different ages were randomly distributed across sequencing lanes to avoid experimental bias.

Looking up the germline V gene yields CDR1 MNHNS and CDR2 SASEGT. The CDR3 goes from the cysteine to the phenylalanine over 15 residues. Just CDR3 DNA is preserved here, 45 bases in frame from base 1. Libraries were prepared through 5' RACE. The run used an Illumina HiSeq 2500. The second PCR ran for roughly 7 to 12 cycles and used a J-beta primer mix along with a sample-barcoded 5' primer. Each TCR beta cDNA molecule received a unique molecular identifier from a template-switch 5' adaptor carrying 12 random nucleotides. At least 2.5 million CDR3-containing paired-end reads were obtained from each sample. First-strand cDNA was synthesized from all RNA with the Mint cDNA synthesis kit, primed by a TRBC-specific oligonucleotide. All cDNA was treated with uracil-DNA glycosylase and then went through a first 18-cycle PCR with the universal primers M1SS and BC2_uni_R. The source study handled its data this way. Normalization of each sample was performed by random selection of 1 million high-quality reads, each carrying a distinct molecular identifier. Instead of being binned into consensus sequences, reads that shared molecular identifiers were thrown out. CDR3 identification, clonotype clustering and error correction used MiTCR with a Q25 quality threshold and the strictest error-elimination algorithm. Lower-bound total TCR beta diversity was estimated with a nonparametric unseen species model using Euler transformation. TCRdb trimmed public reads at Q25 via fastp, called clones via MiXCR and kept in-frame beta chains. Rows merge per CDR3 protein into single entries with the most common DNA and genes. TCRdb, not the authors, supplied the V and J calls. The sample table shows around 1.5 million distinct CDR3 sequences, and about 43% are seen once. In total, the top ten clones hold approximately 7.9% of the sample.

A remark on this clonotype: It has no known antigen specificity. At one of its ends the junction is not consistent with the germline gene, which may arise from a read error.

Donors were approximately 42 systemically healthy Caucasian individuals from Russia aged about 6 to 100 years. Each donor gave approximately 9.3 milliliters of peripheral blood, collected into EDTA-treated Vacutainer tubes. PBMCs were isolated by Ficoll-Paque density-gradient centrifugation, with at least 6 million obtained per sample. Trizol reagent was used to extract total RNA from PBMCs, with at least 6 micrograms per sample. Naive CD45RAhigh/CD27high T cell percentages were measured by flow cytometry on a PBMC aliquot from every donor. General study outcomes and caveats: Observed TCR beta diversity per million T cells fell roughly linearly with age, and a significant reduction was already apparent by age about 43. Conclusive comparison of naive and antigen-experienced compartments was prevented by the profiling of bulk unsorted PBMCs. Compared with the aged group, more naive CD4+ T cells, fewer expanded clones and increased TCR diversity were shown by the long-lived group, suggesting age selection. Because the CMV infection status of the donors was unknown, age-related changes in expanded clonotypes may potentially have been confounded. Estimates of total diversity based on one million sequenced T cells were considered lower bounds and underestimates. The percentage of naive T cells measured by flow cytometry correlated strongly with observed TCR beta diversity.

The sequenced sample consisted of blood. Here the chain combines TRBV6-1 and TRBJ2-7; the D gene is possibly TRBD1, with 8 bases matching. The sequence came from a young woman in good health. The bases read TGTGCCAGCAGCGAAGACAGGGGAGGGTTCTACGAGCAGTACTTC. It specifies CASSEDRGGFYEQYF.